This paragraph covers one T cell receptor (beta chain) sequence. Its matching antigen is unknown. Germline V gene lookup returns CDR1 MGHRA and CDR2 YSYEKL. The CDR3 runs to 16 residues. This sample is drawn from a study of blood T cells in healthy people across ages. Turning to the study itself: For every two T cells, template switching captured about one barcoded beta molecule.

Then a second PCR, running roughly 7 to 11 cycles, was carried out with a sample-barcoded 5' primer and a J-beta primer mix. Any given sample supplied a minimum of 2.5 million CDR3-containing paired-end reads. TCRdb recomputed calls from the 5' RACE reads with MiXCR, one row per CDR3 protein. Of roughly 500,000 distinct CDR3 sequences listed, approximately 27% are singletons. Study-wide results and caveats: Diversity estimates drawn from one million T cells were deemed underestimates. Possibly, changes in expanded clonotypes were confounded because donor CMV status was unknown.

Material for sequencing was blood. This clonotype was sampled from a woman between 65 and 79 years old in good health. The V call is TRBV4-1, the J call TRBJ2-5, with no clear D. The J call may be mistaken, given a closer DNA end match to TRBJ2-7. This CDR3 is CASSQVSGVLFYEQYF. CDR3 coding DNA: TGCGCCAGCAGCCAAGTAAGTGGGGTCCTCTTCTACGAGCAGTACTTC.